This entry describes one T cell receptor (beta chain). Trimming at V came to 1 base and at J to 4 bases, leaving 6 bases not matched to a gene. The CDR3 extends over 17 amino acids. The germline V gene encodes CDR1 KGHSH and CDR2 LQKENI. Authors' data handling: For nucleated cells, counts were estimated from reference gene primer amplification. The method was immunoSEQ multiplex PCR; TCRdb's version includes in-frame clones alone and lacks a portion of them. V and J calls and clone size come straight from that table; D and trimming were deduced from the DNA. The repertoire has fewer than 450,000 clones, 75% to 90% of them found once; the top ten carry under 6.5%. The record originates from a study of blood T cell repertoires in COVID-19. Study in general: From T cells, B-cell-depleted T cells, or PBMCs came the material, which was cDNA or gDNA.

Recruited during active infection, patients (from Seattle) were subsequently followed longitudinally. V gene TRBV18 combines with J gene TRBJ2-1; the match to TRBD2 covers 11 bases. Sequenced material: peripheral blood. The TCR originated in a woman between 50 and 59 years old with COVID-19, enrolled during active disease. Here the CDR3 DNA reads TGTGCCAGCTCACCACTCGCCGGGACTAGCGGTTACAATGAGCAGTTCTTC. Its protein is CASSPLAGTSGYNEQFF.